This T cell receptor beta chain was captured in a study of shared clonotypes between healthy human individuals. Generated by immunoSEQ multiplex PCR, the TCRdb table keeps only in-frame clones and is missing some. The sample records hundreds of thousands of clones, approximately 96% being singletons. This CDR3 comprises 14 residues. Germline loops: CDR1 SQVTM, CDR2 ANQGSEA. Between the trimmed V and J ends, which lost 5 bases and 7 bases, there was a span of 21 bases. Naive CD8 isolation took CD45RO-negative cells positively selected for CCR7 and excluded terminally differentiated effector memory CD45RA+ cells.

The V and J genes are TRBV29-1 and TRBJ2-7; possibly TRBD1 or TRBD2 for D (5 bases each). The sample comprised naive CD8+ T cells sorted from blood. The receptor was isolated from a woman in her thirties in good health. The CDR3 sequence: CSVYSGPIPGEQYF. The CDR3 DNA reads TGCAGCGTTTACTCGGGACCCATCCCAGGGGAGCAGTACTTC.